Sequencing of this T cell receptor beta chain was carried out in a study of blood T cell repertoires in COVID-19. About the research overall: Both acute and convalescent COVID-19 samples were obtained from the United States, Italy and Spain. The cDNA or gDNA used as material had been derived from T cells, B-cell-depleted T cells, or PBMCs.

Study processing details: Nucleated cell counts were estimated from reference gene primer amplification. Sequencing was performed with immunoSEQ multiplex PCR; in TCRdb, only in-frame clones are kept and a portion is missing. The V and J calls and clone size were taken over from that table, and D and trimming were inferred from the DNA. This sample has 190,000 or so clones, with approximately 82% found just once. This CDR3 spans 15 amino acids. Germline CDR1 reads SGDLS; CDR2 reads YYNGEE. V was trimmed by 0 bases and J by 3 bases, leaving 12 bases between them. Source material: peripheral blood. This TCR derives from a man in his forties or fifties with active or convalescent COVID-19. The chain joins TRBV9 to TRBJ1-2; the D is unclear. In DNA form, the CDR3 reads TGTGCCAGCAGCGTAGAAGGCGACTGGGACTATGGCTACACCTTC. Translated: CASSVEGDWDYGYTF.